The 15 T cell receptor beta chains below come from one sample, sequenced in a study. TCRdb itself ran the RT-PCR reads through MiXCR, one entry per CDR3 protein. The sample has almost 700,000 distinct CDR3 sequences, over 12% seen once. Sequencing was done on a sample of memory CD4+ T cells from blood. These receptors came from a female donor in good health, serving as a healthy control.

The chain recombines TRBV30 with TRBJ2-2, with a weak D call TRBD2 (7 bases). CDR1 is GTSNPN and CDR2 is SVGIG in the germline V gene (reference sequence). This CDR3 is 17 amino acids long. V lost 0 bases, J lost 4 bases, and 18 bases lay in between. The CDR3 nucleotides read TGTGCCTGGAGTGTCGGCGGGGGCGGTTTCAGCACCGGGGAGCTGTTTTTT. Amino acid sequence: CAWSVGGGGFSTGELFF.

This clonotype has only a few counts. This chain connects TRBV7-9 to TRBJ2-1, with D perhaps TRBD2 (5 bases). Looked up from germline, CDR1 is SEHNR and CDR2 is FQNEAQ (reference sequence). The CDR3 contains 14 residues. V lost 5 bases and J lost 4, with 12 bases in between. The CDR3 DNA reads TGTGCCAGCAGCCAGATGGGGAGATACAATGAGCAGTTCTTC. Protein product: CASSQMGRYNEQFF.

This clonotype was picked up a small number of times. The junction differs from germline at one of its ends, possibly a read error. CDR3 nucleotide sequence: TGTGCCAGCAGCTTACGGGGGGCTCGTGCCTCGTTT. It codes for CASSLRGARASF. This chain links TRBV5-8 with TRBJ2-3; perhaps TRBD2 as D (7 bases). The CDR3 totals 12 residues. Germline V gene lookup returns CDR1 SGHTS and CDR2 YDEGEE.

The chain couples TRBV24-1 to TRBJ2-2; tentatively, D is TRBD1 (6 bases). Germline V gene sequence: CDR1 KGHDR, CDR2 SFDVKD. Trimming stripped 4 bases from V and 0 bases from J, with 11 bases between. The CDR3 spans 16 residues. CDR3: CATSEAGTSNTGELFF. CDR3 coding DNA: TGTGCCACCAGTGAAGCCGGGACATCGAACACCGGGGAGCTGTTTTTT.

The genes are TRBV7-8 and TRBJ2-7; weak D call: TRBD2 (6 bases). The CDR3 covers 16 residues. Deletions cut 4 bases from V and 2 bases from J, with 18 bases between. Germline V gene data show CDR1 as SGHVS and CDR2 as FQNEAQ. CDR3 bases: TGTGCCAGCAGCTCGCATATTGGGACTGATACCTACGAGCAGTACTTC. Residues: CASSSHIGTDTYEQYF.

V is TRBV3-1 and J is TRBJ1-6; possible D gene TRBD1, 6 bases. Trimming took 9 bases from V and 10 from J, leaving 16 bases between them. CDR1 and CDR2 (germline): LGHDT, YNNKEL (reference sequence). The CDR3 has 13 residues. The chain's CDR3 is CASAMRGGSPLHF. The CDR3 DNA reads as TGTGCCAGTGCGATGAGGGGGGGGTCACCCCTCCACTTT.

In its sample, this clonotype was seen many times. The rearrangement uses TRBV5-1 and TRBJ1-5, with D possibly TRBD1 on 5 matching bases. The CDR3 is 15 amino acids. Trimming removed 1 base at V and 6 bases at J, with 14 bases between. Germline V CDR1 and CDR2: SGHRS, YFSETQ. CDR3 sequence reads: CASSLSGSSGQPQHF. For the CDR3, the DNA is TGCGCCAGCAGCTTGTCAGGGAGTTCCGGTCAGCCCCAGCATTTT. Full variable domain (outside the CDR3, taken from reference TRBV5-1 and TRBJ1-5): KAGVTQTPRYLIKTRGQQVTLSCSPISGHRSVSWYQQTPGQGLQFLFEYFSETQRNKGNFPGRFSGRQFSNSRSEMNVSTLELGDSALYLCASSLSGSSGQPQHFGDGTRLSIL.

This clonotype was counted only a few times. The rearrangement joins TRBV27 to TRBJ2-3, with D possibly matching TRBD2 (6 bases). With 5 bases removed from V and 2 bases from J, the gap between germline ends came to 17 bases. The V gene's germline CDR1 is MNHEY and CDR2 SMNVEV (reference sequence). The CDR3 covers 16 residues. The CDR3 nucleotides read TGTGCCAGCAGTAGACCCGGGACTCTAAACACAGATACGCAGTATTTT. Translation: CASSRPGTLNTDTQYF.

This clonotype was recorded at least ten times. The rearrangement joins TRBV27 to TRBJ1-6, with D possibly being TRBD1 (5 bases). Trimming stripped 10 bases from V and 1 base from J, with 14 bases between. The CDR3 extends over 15 amino acids. Germline V gene sequence: CDR1 MNHEY, CDR2 SMNVEV (reference sequence). The CDR3 nucleotides read TGTGCCACGGGGGTGGCCGGGTCCTATAATTCACCCCTCCACTTT. This sequence encodes CATGVAGSYNSPLHF.

This clonotype came up a few times. This chain links TRBV9 with TRBJ2-7; D is ambiguous. CDR1 and CDR2 (germline): SGDLS, YYNGEE. This CDR3 contains 14 residues. The V end lost 0 bases, the J end lost 1 base, and 8 bases lay between the germline ends. In nucleotides, the CDR3 is TGTGCCAGCAGCGTAGAGGGAAGTTCCTACGAGCAGTACTTC. It is translated as CASSVEGSSYEQYF.

This clonotype occurred a few times. V is TRBV7-9 and J is TRBJ2-5; D gene ambiguous. CDR3 length: 12 amino acids. The germline V gene encodes CDR1 SEHNR and CDR2 FQNEAQ (reference sequence). Trimming removed 5 bases at V and 7 bases at J, with 11 bases between. In nucleotides, the CDR3 is TGTGCCAGCAGCACCCAGACGGGGACCCAGTACTTC. Translation: CASSTQTGTQYF.

This clonotype was detected only a few times. J is TRBJ2-1 and V is TRBV20-1; D is unresolved. CDR1 is DFQATT, CDR2 SNEGSKA, per germline (reference sequence). V lost 0 bases and J lost 9, with 6 bases in between. This CDR3 spans 11 amino acids. The CDR3 here is CSARDMGEQFF. As DNA, the CDR3 is TGCAGTGCTAGAGATATGGGTGAGCAGTTCTTC.

This clonotype occurred many times. The chain uses TRBV29-1 and TRBJ1-2; TRBD1 agrees at 7 bases. Germline V gene lookup returns CDR1 SQVTM and CDR2 ANQGSEA. J lost 3 bases, V lost 7 bases, and 11 bases had no gene match. This CDR3 has 14 residues. This chain's CDR3 is CSAKGQLRDYGYTF. The CDR3 region has the DNA TGCAGCGCAAAGGGACAGCTAAGGGACTATGGCTACACCTTC. Supplemented by reference TRBV29-1 and TRBJ1-2, the full variable domain reads SAVISQKPSRDICQRGTSLTIQCQVDSQVTMMFWYRQQPGQSLTLIATANQGSEATYESGFVIDKFPISRPNLTFSTLTVSNMSPEDSSIYLCSAKGQLRDYGYTFGSGTRLTVV.

About this clonotype: Without the conserved terminal phenylalanine or tryptophan, this CDR3 likely stems from a read error. Because the CDR3's place on the DNA is in doubt, the DNA is left out and the CDR3 is given as listed by TCRdb. The rearrangement uses TRBV4-3 and TRBJ1-1; whether TRBD1, the table's D call, matches the DNA was not checked. A total of 11 residues make up the CDR3, ends included. The germline V gene encodes CDR1 LGHNA and CDR2 YSLEER. CDR3 amino acids: CASSQDPTGAV.

The genes are TRBV7-2 and TRBJ2-3, with 11 bases identical to TRBD1. The CDR3 contains 16 residues. Germline V gene data show CDR1 as SGHTA and CDR2 as FQGNSA. Trimming removed 1 base from V and 6 bases from J; junction bases left unmatched: 6. This CDR3 is CASSLVGGTGGDTQYF. CDR3 in DNA: TGTGCCAGCAGCTTAGTTGGCGGGACAGGGGGGGATACGCAGTATTTT.